This T cell receptor (beta chain) was documented in a study of shared clonotypes between healthy human individuals. Study conclusions and caveats: Larger estimated richness was generally seen in naive subsets than in memory subsets.

The CDR3 length is 13 residues. The V gene lost 5 bases and the J gene lost 7 bases, with 12 bases spanning the gap. CDR1 and CDR2 (germline): SGHNT, YENEEA. CD45RO-negative CD8 cells positively selected for CCR7 made up the naive population, which excluded terminally differentiated effector memory CD45RA+ cells. This clone has only one observation. What it recognizes is unknown. Sequenced by immunoSEQ multiplex PCR; TCRdb stores in-frame clones only, minus some. The data show under 1 million clones, about 92% seen once. The source of this sequence is a man younger than 45 in good health. The chain carries TRBV11-3 and TRBJ2-1; D gene unclear. Sequencing used naive CD8+ T cells sorted from blood. In DNA, the CDR3 is TGTGCCAGCAGCGGATATCGGGTAAATGAGCAGTTCTTC. This encodes CASSGYRVNEQFF.